The clone carrying this T cell receptor beta chain occurred a few times. The antigen remains undetermined. Included in the TCR beta cDNA libraries were unique molecular identifiers. TCRdb called the PCR reads again in MiXCR, with one record for every CDR3 protein. The repertoire consists of fewer than 850,000 distinct CDR3 sequences, with about 43% occurring once and the leading ten covering 4.9%. The CDR3 runs to 13 residues. V was clipped by 0 bases and J by 9 bases; unmatched bases: 2. Germline V lookup: CDR1 MNHNY, CDR2 SVGAGI (reference sequence). This sample stems from a study of post-analysis software for immune sequencing data. Points from the study as a whole: Patients carried 5 or 6 TRBV segments more frequently than controls did, and TRBV5-6, TRBV5-1 and TRBV20-1 were among them.

The sample was blood. The V gene is TRBV6-6, the J gene TRBJ2-1; 7 bases match TRBD2. This clonotype was obtained from a girl aged 5 to 17 with multiple sclerosis. Here the CDR3 reads CASSYSPGGEQFF. CDR3 bases: TGTGCCAGCAGTTACTCCCCGGGGGGTGAGCAGTTCTTC.